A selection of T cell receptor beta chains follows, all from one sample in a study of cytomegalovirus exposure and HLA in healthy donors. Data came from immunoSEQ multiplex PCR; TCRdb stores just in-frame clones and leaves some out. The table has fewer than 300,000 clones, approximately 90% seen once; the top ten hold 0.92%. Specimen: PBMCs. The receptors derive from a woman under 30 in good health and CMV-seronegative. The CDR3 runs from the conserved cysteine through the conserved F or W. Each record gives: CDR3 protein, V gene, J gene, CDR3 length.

CASSLVLASSTDTQYF	TRBV5-1	TRBJ2-3	16
CASSPDRAGQPQHF	TRBV11-2	TRBJ1-5	14
CASSTGLNEQFF	TRBV5-1	TRBJ2-1	12
CASSDFADSYEQYF	TRBV25-1	TRBJ2-7	14
CASSQEAGGPGNEQFF	TRBV4-3	TRBJ2-1	16
CASALGQGEQFF	TRBV5-1	TRBJ2-1	12
CASSLDSLEAFF	TRBV5-1	TRBJ1-1	12
CASSHLGASQGIQYF	TRBV7-2	TRBJ2-4	15
CASSLGWDSNEQYF	TRBV7-2	TRBJ2-7	14
CASSQSHSNQPQHF	TRBV7-2	TRBJ1-5	14
CASSPLSLIREAYEQYF	TRBV7-6	TRBJ2-7	17
CASSVGGRDFDTQYF	TRBV9	TRBJ2-3	15
CATSLEGQTFHYGYTF	TRBV15	TRBJ1-2	16
CASNRGTGELFF	TRBV28	TRBJ2-2	12
CASSLTGNQPQHF	TRBV5-1	TRBJ1-5	13
CASSPPRISSGRFEQYF	TRBV18	TRBJ2-7	17
CASLKDLTGSDTQYF	TRBV28	TRBJ2-3	15
CASSFLKDRAHTGELFF	TRBV5-6	TRBJ2-2	17
CASSFTSGNNEQFF	TRBV28	TRBJ2-1	14
CASSPSGGKGEPQHF	TRBV18	TRBJ1-5	15
CASSEIRYNQPQHF	TRBV6-1	TRBJ1-5	14
CAWSVRDSYLNTEAFF	TRBV30	TRBJ1-1	16
CASSLVAGDYEQYF	TRBV5-1	TRBJ2-7	14
CASRGSGVGKGYTF	TRBV19	TRBJ1-2	14
CASSLTGNHGYTF	TRBV27	TRBJ1-2	13
CASRKLIAGPTGELFF	TRBV5-6	TRBJ2-2	16
CASSVEHRSTDTQYF	TRBV11-2	TRBJ2-3	15
CASSWGLAGVGPNSYNEQFF	TRBV5-1	TRBJ2-1	20
CASSDAKASYEQYF	TRBV6-4	TRBJ2-7	14
CASRLTGTGLAGGRVNEQFF	TRBV28	TRBJ2-1	20
CASSQETGGWNEQFF	TRBV4-2	TRBJ2-1	15
CASSEDNHQPQHF	TRBV4-1	TRBJ1-5	13
CASKARGDGGHQPQHF	TRBV28	TRBJ1-5	16
CASSSRSGLTNTGELFF	TRBV7-3	TRBJ2-2	17
CASSPPTRGSYEQYF	TRBV25-1	TRBJ2-7	15
CASSNLGGGTDTQYF	TRBV4-1	TRBJ2-3	15
CASSYSGQESYEQYF	TRBV6-6	TRBJ2-7	15
CATSLEAGVYEQYF	TRBV15	TRBJ2-7	14
CASSLVASGAQETQYF	TRBV5-1	TRBJ2-5	16
CASSPREGRVYGYTF	TRBV18	TRBJ1-2	15
CASSLRLAGGKTQYF	TRBV5-6	TRBJ2-5	15
CASSQGTFQTSGRYEQYF	TRBV4-1	TRBJ2-7	18
CASSLETSTYF	TRBV5-4	TRBJ2-7	11
CASSRSGSYAEQFF	TRBV11-2	TRBJ2-1	14
CAWSVRLAATDTQYF	TRBV30	TRBJ2-3	15